This T cell receptor (beta chain) was identified in a study of T cells expressing NK-cell markers. Study summary: Obtained from sorted CD3+CD56+NKG2C+, CD3+CD56+NKG2C- and CD3+CD56-NKG2C+ T cells were the TCR beta repertoires. HCMV serostatus: seven of eight sequenced donors positive, one negative. Overall study results and limits: Among several donors, these clonotypes also ranked first in the CD3+CD56-NKG2C+ fraction. Dominant NKG2C+ clonotypes were found to form about 1.0-7.0% of CD8+ T cells in over 5 donors.

Each CDR3 protein gets one entry in TCRdb, which reprocessed the 5' RACE reads and gives no DNA. The sample features about 260,000 distinct CDR3 sequences, with more than 3.5% in its top ten. This CDR3 region has 14 residues. As to this clonotype: Its specificity is unknown.

The J gene is TRBJ2-1, the V gene TRBV12-3 or TRBV12-4; the TRBD2 assignment by TCRdb is unverifiable without DNA. The origin of this receptor is a woman aged 18-70 years in good health. The sample consisted of blood T cells: a sorted CD56 or NKG2C T cell subset, CD4+ or CD8+ T cells, or bulk PBMC T cells (not recorded which). The CDR3 loop reads CASSRPGLDNEQFF.